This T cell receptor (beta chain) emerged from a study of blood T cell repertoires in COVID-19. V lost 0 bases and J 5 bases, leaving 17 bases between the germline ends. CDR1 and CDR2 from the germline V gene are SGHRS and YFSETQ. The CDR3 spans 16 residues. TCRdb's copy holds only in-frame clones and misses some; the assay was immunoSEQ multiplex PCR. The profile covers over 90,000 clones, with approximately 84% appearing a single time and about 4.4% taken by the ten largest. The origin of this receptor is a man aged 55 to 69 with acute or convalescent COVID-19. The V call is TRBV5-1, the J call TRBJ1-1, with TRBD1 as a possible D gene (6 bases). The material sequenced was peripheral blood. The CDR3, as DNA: TGCGCCAGCAGCTTGGAACCAACAGGGTTGAGGACTGAAGCTTTCTTT. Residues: CASSLEPTGLRTEAFF.